The 14 T cell receptor beta chains below were found in one sample sequenced in a study of T cell repertoires in cytomegalovirus infection. TCRdb ran MiXCR on the reads and lists one entry per CDR3 protein. The sample has 300,000 to 450,000 distinct CDR3 sequences, over 15% seen once. Sequencing was done on a sample of PBMCs. These TCRs come from a human donor in good health (CMV status not recorded). Some clones in this sample may be carry-over from other donors' samples.

This clonotype was seen repeatedly, ten times or more. V is TRBV7-2 and J is TRBJ2-7; D might be TRBD2 (6 bases). Trimming left V 5 bases short and J 0 bases short, with 17 bases between. Germline V gene sequence: CDR1 SGHTA, CDR2 FQGNSA. CDR3 size: 16 residues. CDR3 in amino acids: CASSRGTSLASYEQYF. The CDR3, as DNA: TGTGCCAGCAGCCGGGGGACTTCCCTAGCCTCCTACGAGCAGTACTTC.

This clonotype was counted many times. J is TRBJ2-5 and V is TRBV7-2; 15 bases map to TRBD2. The V segment lost 4 bases and the J segment 7 bases; nucleotides outside the gene matches: 13. CDR1 is SGHTA, CDR2 FQGNSA, per germline. CDR3 size: 18 residues. Here the CDR3 reads CASSWGLAGGSPRGTQYF. CDR3 coding DNA: TGTGCCAGCAGCTGGGGACTAGCGGGGGGCTCCCCGAGAGGGACCCAGTACTTC.

The chain recombines TRBV6-1 with TRBJ1-5; D uncertain. Germline V gene lookup returns CDR1 MNHNS and CDR2 SASEGT. Between the trimmed V and J ends, which lost 3 bases and 2 bases, there was a span of 5 bases. This CDR3 is 13 amino acids long. In DNA form, the CDR3 reads TGTGCCAGCAGTGACATCCGCAATCAGCCCCAGCATTTT. Encoded protein: CASSDIRNQPQHF.

The chain links TRBV4-2 to TRBJ2-3; the D gene is possibly TRBD2 (6 bases). Germline CDR1 is LGHNA and CDR2 is YNFKEQ. The length of the CDR3 is 18 residues. Trimming removed 0 bases from V and 0 bases from J, with 16 bases in between. The CDR3 loop reads CASSQDYLLASSTDTQYF. The DNA of the CDR3 is TGTGCCAGCAGCCAAGACTACTTACTAGCCTCTAGCACAGATACGCAGTATTTT.

This clonotype was counted ten times or more. Written as DNA, the CDR3 is TGTGCCAGCAGCTTAGGAGGGATAGGCCAGCCCCAGCATTTT. Amino acids: CASSLGGIGQPQHF. This chain joins TRBV7-2 and TRBJ1-5; D is ambiguous. The germline V gene encodes CDR1 SGHTA and CDR2 FQGNSA. V was cut by 1 base and J by 7 bases, with 11 bases left in between. The CDR3 is made up of 14 amino acids.

The sample holds many counts of this clonotype. The rearrangement links TRBV7-2 to TRBJ2-1; no clear D. Between the trimmed V and J ends, which lost 5 bases and 4 bases, there was a span of 12 bases. The germline V gene has CDR1 SGHTA and CDR2 FQGNSA. The CDR3 has 14 amino acids. Written as DNA, the CDR3 is TGTGCCAGCAGCCCGGCTGGACGGTACAATGAGCAGTTCTTC. Translated: CASSPAGRYNEQFF.

This clonotype has just one count. J is TRBJ2-1 and V is TRBV28; 13 positions match TRBD2. The CDR3 extends over 18 amino acids. Germline CDR1 and CDR2: MDHEN and SYDVKM. V was pared by 2 bases and J by 6 bases, with 10 bases of the junction left unmatched. CDR3 in DNA: TGTGCCAGCAGTTTAGAACTAGCGGGGGGGCTACTATCCAATGAGCAGTTCTTC. It codes for CASSLELAGGLLSNEQFF.

About this clonotype itself: Given a much more abundant clone one base away, this may be a read error. V and J are TRBV12-3 or TRBV12-4 and TRBJ1-1; D remains ambiguous. This CDR3 region has 15 residues. The germline V and J ends were trimmed by 3 bases and 1 base, with 12 bases remaining between them. The CDR3 loop reads CASSFIQLGNTEAFF. Here the CDR3 DNA reads TGTGCCAGCAGTTTTATTCAATTGGGGAACACTGAAGCTTTCTTT.

This clonotype has a count of ten or more. The chain couples TRBV6-2 or TRBV6-3 to TRBJ1-1, with a tentative D call TRBD1 (5 bases). V gave up 6 bases and J gave up 4 bases, with 9 bases separating them. The germline V gene has CDR1 MNHEY and CDR2 SVGEGT. The CDR3 runs to 12 residues. The CDR3 loop reads CASSPRATEAFF. The DNA of the CDR3 is TGTGCCAGCAGCCCCAGGGCCACTGAAGCTTTCTTT.

A few counts support this clonotype. V gene TRBV12-5 combines with J gene TRBJ1-2; perhaps TRBD1 as D (6 bases). V gave up 9 bases and J gave up 4 bases, with 12 bases separating them. The germline V gene has CDR1 LGHNT and CDR2 FRNRAP. This CDR3 contains 12 residues. The CDR3 DNA is TGTGCTAGGTCGAGGGGGACCTATGGCTACACCTTC. It is translated as CARSRGTYGYTF.

The table lists this clonotype with a few counts. The V call is TRBV5-1, the J call TRBJ2-1; 7 nucleotides align to TRBD2. Unmatched junction bases numbered 19, after V lost 4 bases and J lost 9 bases. Germline lookup yields CDR1 SGHRS and CDR2 YFSETQ. CDR3 length equals 17 residues. The CDR3 here is CASSARVLADERVEQFF. CDR3 sequence (DNA): TGCGCCAGCAGCGCCCGGGTCCTAGCGGATGAGCGAGTTGAGCAGTTCTTC. Looking up the rest from reference TRBV5-1 and TRBJ2-1 gives the full variable domain: KAGVTQTPRYLIKTRGQQVTLSCSPISGHRSVSWYQQTPGQGLQFLFEYFSETQRNKGNFPGRFSGRQFSNSRSEMNVSTLELGDSALYLCASSARVLADERVEQFFGPGTRLTVL.

This clonotype came up many times. The chain employs TRBV20-1 and TRBJ2-3; D is undetermined. The germline V gene has CDR1 DFQATT and CDR2 SNEGSKA (reference sequence). This CDR3 has 14 amino acids. Trimming removed 3 bases from V and 4 bases from J, with 14 bases in between. The CDR3 loop reads CSASNPQISDTQYF. CDR3 nucleotide sequence: TGCAGTGCTAGCAACCCCCAGATTTCAGATACGCAGTATTTT.

Regarding this clonotype: Given a much more abundant clone one base away, this may be a read error. The chain uses TRBV7-2 and TRBJ2-5, with TRBD2 as a possible D gene (6 bases). Trimming cost V 5 bases and J 7 bases, with 11 bases left between them. CDR1 SGHTA and CDR2 FQGNSA come from the germline V gene. This CDR3 comprises 12 residues. The CDR3 here is CASSPRRGTQYF. For the CDR3, the DNA is TGTGCCAGCAGCCCCCGGCGGGGGACCCAGTACTTC.

This clonotype has ten or more counts. The chain has TRBV28 and TRBJ2-1; TRBD2 agrees at 10 bases. Germline values: CDR1 MDHEN, CDR2 SYDVKM. This CDR3 is built from 17 residues. Trimming took 5 bases from V and 8 from J; bases not matched to a gene: 15. CDR3 sequence: CASSPLWGAGGRDEQFF. CDR3 nucleotide sequence: TGTGCCAGCAGTCCACTGTGGGGAGCGGGGGGGCGAGATGAGCAGTTCTTC. Drawing the rest from reference TRBV28 and TRBJ2-1, the complete variable domain is DVKVTQSSRYLVKRTGEKVFLECVQDMDHENMFWYRQDPGLGLRLIYFSYDVKMKEKGDIPEGYSVSREKKERFSLILESASTNQTSMYLCASSPLWGAGGRDEQFFGPGTRLTVL.